The sequence of this T cell receptor (beta chain) was determined in a study of blood T cells in healthy people across ages. Whole-study results and caveats: Researchers said unsorted PBMCs prevented a conclusive naive versus antigen-experienced comparison.

Details on this clonotype: Its antigen is unknown. A read error may explain this, as a much larger clone is one base away.

This CDR3 has 12 residues. Looked up from germline, CDR1 is SQVTM and CDR2 is ANQGSEA. The sample providers were healthy Caucasian people from Russia, aged about 6 to 100. Staff drew around 10 milliliters of peripheral blood from each donor. The use of a sample-barcoded 5' primer and a J-beta primer mix characterized a second PCR of roughly 7 to 12 cycles. TCRdb re-derived calls from the 5' RACE reads in MiXCR, one entry per CDR3 protein. The repertoire holds 1.5 million to 2 million distinct CDR3 sequences, with 28% as singletons. The sequence was collected from a woman aged 30 to 39 in good health. Sequencing was performed on blood. The chain couples TRBV29-1 to TRBJ2-7; D is perhaps TRBD1 (6 bases). The better agreement between TRBJ2-5 and the DNA end casts doubt on the J call. Here the CDR3 reads CSILRGWETQYF. CDR3 coding DNA: TGCAGCATTCTGAGGGGGTGGGAGACCCAGTACTTC.